These 22 T cell receptor beta chains were all obtained from the same sample, sequenced in a study of blood T cell repertoires in COVID-19. Profiling relied on immunoSEQ multiplex PCR, and the TCRdb table lists in-frame clones only, not all of them. The repertoire holds tens of thousands of clones, with 85% as singletons. Sample: peripheral blood. All receptors come from a man in his sixties or seventies with acute or convalescent COVID-19.

The chain joins TRBV5-1 to TRBJ1-1; 8 bases align to TRBD1. Germline CDR1 and CDR2: SGHRS and YFSETQ. This CDR3 is built from 14 residues. V lost 4 bases and J lost 4; bases outside the gene matches: 6. CDR3 amino acids: CASSVQGAGTEAFF. CDR3 coding DNA: TGCGCCAGCAGCGTGCAGGGGGCGGGCACTGAAGCTTTCTTT.

The chain employs TRBV6-6 and TRBJ2-7; a possible D gene is TRBD1 (5 bases). Per germline, CDR1 MNHNY and CDR2 SVGAGI (reference sequence). The CDR3 sequence is 12 residues long. With 6 bases removed from V and 3 bases from J, the gap between germline ends came to 9 bases. CDR3 protein: CASSPTDYEQYF. CDR3 DNA sequence: TGTGCCAGCAGCCCGACAGACTACGAGCAGTACTTC.

This clone was picked up one time. V is TRBV3-1 (or the pseudogene TRBV3-2) and J is TRBJ2-2; D might be TRBD1 (7 bases). Trimming took 3 bases from V and 3 from J, leaving 14 bases between them. The CDR3 is 16 amino acids. Looked up from germline, CDR1 is LGHDT and CDR2 is YNNKEL (reference sequence). Written as DNA, the CDR3 is TGTGCCAGCAGCCACGCGGGACAGACAGACACCGGGGAGCTGTTTTTT. Translating gives CASSHAGQTDTGELFF.

The chain employs TRBV9 and TRBJ1-2; no clear D. V lost 4 bases, J lost 8 bases, and 21 bases lay in between. The germline gives CDR1 SGDLS, CDR2 YYNGEE. This CDR3 has 15 amino acids. In DNA, the CDR3 is TGTGCCAGCAGCTCCGCGGCAATACCACAACGCGGCTACACCTTC. It yields the protein CASSSAAIPQRGYTF.

The genes are TRBV3-1 (or the pseudogene TRBV3-2) and TRBJ2-2; 7 nucleotides line up with TRBD1. This CDR3 is 14 amino acids long. Per the germline V gene, CDR1 is LGHDT and CDR2 is YNNKEL (reference sequence). Trimming at V came to 4 bases and at J to 3 bases, leaving 2 bases not matched to a gene. The CDR3 spells CASSRTGDTGELFF. CDR3 coding DNA: TGTGCCAGCAGCCGGACAGGCGACACCGGGGAGCTGTTTTTT.

The J gene is TRBJ2-7, the V gene TRBV2; perhaps TRBD1 as D (5 bases). V lost 10 bases and J 5 bases, leaving 12 bases between the germline ends. This CDR3 is 11 amino acids long. CDR1 and CDR2 from the germline V gene are SNHLY and FYNNEI. CDR3 loop: CATAQGDEQYF. CDR3 sequence (DNA): TGTGCCACCGCTCAAGGGGACGAGCAGTACTTC.

The chain joins TRBV9 to TRBJ2-5, with 10 positions matching TRBD1. Per the germline V gene, CDR1 is SGDLS and CDR2 is YYNGEE. The V segment lost 4 bases and the J segment 5 bases; nucleotides outside the gene matches: 8. The CDR3 length is 15 residues. The CDR3 loop is CASSTTGQGGETQYF. CDR3 sequence (DNA): TGTGCCAGCAGCACCACCGGACAGGGGGGCGAGACCCAGTACTTC.

The rearrangement uses TRBV3-1 (or the pseudogene TRBV3-2) and TRBJ1-1; the D is unclear. Germline V lookup: CDR1 LGHDT, CDR2 YNNKEL (reference sequence). CDR3 length: 15 residues. V dropped 2 bases and J dropped 0 bases, with 10 bases sitting between them. Here the CDR3 reads CASSQFGGLNTEAFF. CDR3 nucleotide sequence: TGTGCCAGCAGCCAATTCGGAGGTCTGAACACTGAAGCTTTCTTT.

The J gene is TRBJ1-2, the V gene TRBV29-1; 10 bases agree with TRBD1. V lost 6 bases, J lost 4 bases, and 14 bases stayed unmatched. The CDR3 is made up of 16 amino acids. CDR1 is SQVTM, CDR2 ANQGSEA, per germline. The CDR3 nucleotides read TGCAGCGTGAACCGGGACAGGGGTAGGGGGGGCTATGGCTACACCTTC. Encoded protein: CSVNRDRGRGGYGYTF.

The gene calls are TRBV19 and TRBJ1-5, with D unresolved. The V gene lost 3 bases and the J gene lost 2 bases, with 14 bases spanning the gap. There are 16 residues in the CDR3. Germline-derived CDR1 and CDR2 are LNHDA and SQIVND (reference sequence). CDR3 coding DNA: TGTGCCAGTAGTATTCCTCGTCTGGAGGGCAATCAGCCCCAGCATTTT. Translating gives CASSIPRLEGNQPQHF. The entire variable domain, with the rest obtained from reference TRBV19 and TRBJ1-5, is as follows: DGGITQSPKYLFRKEGQNVTLSCEQNLNHDAMYWYRQDPGQGLRLIYYSQIVNDFQKGDIAEGYSVSREKKESFPLTVTSAQKNPTAFYLCASSIPRLEGNQPQHFGDGTRLSIL.

The rearrangement uses TRBV2 and TRBJ2-2; TRBD1 matches 8 bases. J lost 3 bases, V lost 7 bases, and 13 bases had no gene match. In germline, CDR1 is SNHLY, CDR2 FYNNEI. This CDR3 is built from 17 residues. The CDR3 DNA is TGTGCCAGCATAGAGGGGGCAGGGGGCACGGACACCGGGGAGCTGTTTTTT. Translating it yields CASIEGAGGTDTGELFF.

The chain employs TRBV10-2 and TRBJ1-4, with D hard to call. V was pared by 3 bases and J by 4 bases, with 6 bases between. The CDR3 is 13 residues long. Germline V gives CDR1 WSHSY, CDR2 SAAADI. The CDR3 nucleotides read TGCGCCAGCAGTGACAAACATAATGAAAAACTGTTTTTT. As protein: CASSDKHNEKLFF.

The chain uses TRBV2 and TRBJ1-1, with no clear D. This CDR3 is 13 amino acids long. V lost 2 bases to trimming and J lost 1 base, with 5 bases between them. The germline CDR1 and CDR2 sequences are SNHLY and FYNNEI. The CDR3 spells CASSEIRNTEAFF. The CDR3 DNA sequence: TGTGCCAGCAGTGAAATCCGGAACACTGAAGCTTTCTTT. The entire variable domain, with the rest obtained from reference TRBV2 and TRBJ1-1, is as follows: EPEVTQTPSHQVTQMGQEVILRCVPISNHLYFYWYRQILGQKVEFLVSFYNNEISEKSEIFDDQFSVERPDGSNFTLKIRSTKLEDSAMYFCASSEIRNTEAFFGQGTRLTVV.

The chain uses TRBV7-3 and TRBJ1-1; D gene uncertain. The CDR3 loop spans 13 amino acids. CDR1 and CDR2 from the germline V gene are SGHTA and FQGTGA. With 4 bases removed from V and 0 bases from J, the gap between germline ends came to 6 bases. For the CDR3, the DNA is TGTGCCAGCAGCTCACAGCTGAACACTGAAGCTTTCTTT. This gives the protein CASSSQLNTEAFF.

This clone occurred once. The chain couples TRBV9 to TRBJ2-2, with D possibly TRBD1 on 6 matching bases. The CDR3 runs to 17 residues. Germline V CDR1 and CDR2: SGDLS, YYNGEE. The V gene lost 4 bases and the J gene lost 4 bases, with 20 bases spanning the gap. The CDR3 DNA is TGTGCCAGCAGCACCTCGACAGGATTAGGGACCACCGGGGAGCTGTTTTTT. Amino acid sequence: CASSTSTGLGTTGELFF.

The CDR3 DNA reads as TGTGCCAGCAGCTTAATGGGGGAGGGAGAGCAGTTCTTC. This sequence encodes CASSLMGEGEQFF. V usage is TRBV7-9 and J usage is TRBJ2-1, with 7 bases aligning to TRBD2. The CDR3 runs 13 residues. Trimming at V came to 2 bases and at J to 10 bases, leaving 5 bases not matched to a gene. The germline V gene has CDR1 SEHNR and CDR2 FQNEAQ (reference sequence).

The V call is TRBV5-5, the J call TRBJ1-3, with 9 bases matching TRBD1. Germline V gene sequence: CDR1 SGHKS, CDR2 YYEKEE (reference sequence). Trimming at V came to 0 bases and at J to 4 bases, leaving 2 bases not matched to a gene. This CDR3 region has 15 residues. CDR3 DNA: TGTGCCAGCAGCTTGGGGGACAGGGCAGGAAACACCATATATTTT. The encoded protein is CASSLGDRAGNTIYF.

The chain employs TRBV4-1 and TRBJ2-3; tentative D call: TRBD2 (5 bases). Per germline, CDR1 MGHRA and CDR2 YSYEKL. CDR3 length: 14 residues. Between the trimmed V and J ends, which lost 0 bases and 5 bases, there was a span of 9 bases. The CDR3 loop reads CASSQDPGRDTQYF. The CDR3, as DNA: TGCGCCAGCAGCCAAGATCCGGGGAGAGATACGCAGTATTTT.

V and J are TRBV5-7 and TRBJ2-4, with a possible D match to TRBD1 (5 bases). TRBV5-7 is an open reading frame, and its role is uncertain. Trimming stripped 0 bases from V and 0 bases from J, with 16 bases between. This CDR3 region has 18 residues. The CDR3 sequence is CASSLGVYRILAKNIQYF. The CDR3 nucleotides read TGTGCCAGCAGCTTGGGGGTCTACAGGATTCTAGCCAAAAACATTCAGTACTTC.

The chain couples TRBV19 to TRBJ2-4, with 8 bases identical to TRBD1. This CDR3 spans 15 amino acids. V lost 9 bases and J lost 0; bases outside the gene matches: 7. Germline V gives CDR1 LNHDA, CDR2 SQIVND (reference sequence). CDR3 DNA: TGTGCCAGCGGGACAGGAAACTTAGCCAAAAACATTCAGTACTTC. It translates to CASGTGNLAKNIQYF.

The chain has TRBV6-5 and TRBJ2-1, with TRBD2 as a possible D gene (6 bases). The CDR3 covers 15 residues. In germline, CDR1 is MNHEY, CDR2 SVGAGI. Trimming removed 8 bases from V and 0 bases from J, with 14 bases in between. This CDR3 is CASARDFGSYNEQFF. The CDR3 bases are TGTGCCAGCGCCAGGGACTTTGGCTCCTACAATGAGCAGTTCTTC.

The V and J genes are TRBV2 and TRBJ2-7; TRBD1 agrees at 12 bases. This CDR3 has 16 amino acids. Unmatched junction bases numbered 9, after V lost 5 bases and J lost 4 bases. Germline loops: CDR1 SNHLY, CDR2 FYNNEI. CDR3 bases: TGTGCCAGCAGTCCAGGGACAGGGGGCGCGGTTTACGAGCAGTACTTC. This sequence encodes CASSPGTGGAVYEQYF.